These T cell receptor beta chains were read from a single sample in a study of cytomegalovirus exposure and HLA in healthy donors. The protocol was immunoSEQ multiplex PCR, while the TCRdb copy is restricted to in-frame clones and leaves out a portion. The sample has approximately 120,000 clones; roughly 95% are singletons. The sample comprised PBMCs. All receptors derive from a man aged 18 to 30 in good health and CMV-seronegative. Each CDR3 is given with its conserved first and last residue. A D gene is named only where the DNA matches it firmly. Size is omitted from some rows. Given values are once, few, many or a class for expanded clones.

V gene	J gene	D gene	clone size	CDR3 DNA	CDR3 protein
TRBV2	TRBJ1-1	.	.	TGTGCCACCACTAGGTCCCCTCGTGGCACTGAAGCTTTCTTT	CATTRSPRGTEAFF
TRBV25-1	TRBJ2-1	.	.	TGTGCCACCTCCCCGGCGGGGGCTAGCGATTACAATGAGCAGTTCTTC	CATSPAGASDYNEQFF
TRBV7-6	TRBJ2-1	.	.	TGTGCCAGCAGCTTTGGACTCTACAATGAGCAGTTCTTC	CASSFGLYNEQFF
TRBV7-2	TRBJ2-7	.	.	TGTGCCAGCAGCTTACGGTGGGAGCAGTACTTC	CASSLRWEQYF
TRBV29-1	TRBJ2-7	TRBD2	.	TGCAGCGTTCGGGGTAGCGGGAGGGATGCGTTCTACGAGCAGTACTTC	CSVRGSGRDAFYEQYF
TRBV28	TRBJ1-2	TRBD1	once	TGTGCCAGCAGTTTAGAGTCAGGGGGCTGGGACTATGGCTACACCTTC	CASSLESGGWDYGYTF
TRBV4-3	TRBJ2-1	.	.	TGCGCCAGCAGCCAAGGGAGGGCGGGTGACAATGAGCAGTTCTTC	CASSQGRAGDNEQFF
TRBV27	TRBJ1-5	.	.	TGTGCCAGCTCAGGTAAGCCCATAAGGAGCAATCAGCCCCAGCATTTT	CASSGKPIRSNQPQHF
TRBV29-1	TRBJ2-3	.	.	TGCAGCGTTGAAGGAGGTAGCGGAAGCACAGATACGCAGTATTTT	CSVEGGSGSTDTQYF
TRBV4-2	TRBJ2-7	TRBD2	.	TGTGCCAGCAGCCAAGAAGGACTAGGAGCCTACGAGCAGTACTTC	CASSQEGLGAYEQYF
TRBV6-1	TRBJ2-1	.	.	TGTGCCAGCAGTGAAAGAACAGGGTTGTCCGGTGAGCAGTTCTTC	CASSERTGLSGEQFF
TRBV4-1	TRBJ2-7	TRBD1	.	TGCGCCAGCAGCGCTTCCGGGACAGGGTCAATATCCTACGAGCAGTACTTC	CASSASGTGSISYEQYF
TRBV7-3	TRBJ2-7	TRBD2	.	TGTGCCAGCAGCTCAGCGGGAGGGAGCTCCTACGAGCAGTACTTC	CASSSAGGSSYEQYF
TRBV29-1	TRBJ2-7	.	.	TGCAGCGTTAGTCTCAGCTCCTACGAGCAGTACTTC	CSVSLSSYEQYF
TRBV11-3	TRBJ2-7	TRBD2	once	TGTGCCAGCAGCTTGGTTAGCGGGACCCTCTACGAGCAGTACTTC	CASSLVSGTLYEQYF
TRBV7-9	TRBJ2-2	TRBD1	.	TGTGCCAGCAGCGCCGGACAGGGGAACACCGGGGAGCTGTTTTTT	CASSAGQGNTGELFF
TRBV30	TRBJ1-2	.	.	TGTGCCTGGAGTCGGGGTAGATATGGCTACACCTTC	CAWSRGRYGYTF
TRBV7-3	TRBJ2-1	TRBD1	.	TGTGCCAGCAGCTCTCCGGGACAGGGGGGGAATGAGCAGTTCTTC	CASSSPGQGGNEQFF
TRBV5-1	TRBJ2-6	.	.	TGCGCCAGCAGCTTGGCCGGGGACACAAGCTCTGGGGCCAACGTCCTGACTTTC	CASSLAGDTSSGANVLTF
TRBV4-2	TRBJ2-3	TRBD1	.	TGTGCCAGCAGCCTCGGGACAGGCATAATACGCCCCAGGGGAGATACGCAGTATTTT	CASSLGTGIIRPRGDTQYF
TRBV11-3	TRBJ1-4	.	.	TGTGCCAGCAGCCCCTCCACAGGGTTAAATGAAAAACTGTTTTTT	CASSPSTGLNEKLFF
TRBV30	TRBJ1-1	TRBD1	.	TGTGCCTGGAGTAGTACCCTCCGGGACAGCGTAAAGTTT	CAWSSTLRDSVKF
TRBV2	TRBJ1-3	TRBD1	.	TGTGCCAGCAGGTACAGGGGTCGCAACACCATATATTTT	CASRYRGRNTIYF
TRBV6-1	TRBJ2-7	.	.	TGTGCCAGCAGTGGATTAACCTTCCAAGGGGCTCTCTACGAGCAGTACTTC	CASSGLTFQGALYEQYF
TRBV7-3	TRBJ2-2	.	.	TGTGCCAGCAGTTCTCCGACTGTAGCGACGAACACCGGGGAGCTGTTTTTT	CASSSPTVATNTGELFF
TRBV7-9	TRBJ2-1	TRBD2	.	TGTGCCAGCAGCTTAGGGACTAGCGGGATTGGAAATGAGCAGTTCTTC	CASSLGTSGIGNEQFF
TRBV19	TRBJ2-7	.	.	TGTGCCAGTAGTATAGCGGGACAAGAGGCCTACGAGCAGTACTTC	CASSIAGQEAYEQYF
TRBV29-1	TRBJ1-1	.	.	TGCAGCGTTGAAGATCCGGGCACGGGAGTTTTCTTT	CSVEDPGTGVFF
TRBV6-1	TRBJ2-7	.	.	TGTGCCAGCAAAGGCAGGGACTACGAGCAGTACTTC	CASKGRDYEQYF
TRBV7-2	TRBJ2-7	TRBD1	.	TGTGCCAGCAGCGACGGAGTCTGGGACAGGGGTATCGGCGAGCAGTACTTC	CASSDGVWDRGIGEQYF
TRBV7-6	TRBJ2-6	.	.	TGTGCCAGCAGCTTAGGAGGGTCCGGGGCCAACGTCCTGACTTTC	CASSLGGSGANVLTF
TRBV13	TRBJ2-7	TRBD2	.	TGTGCCAGCAGTTGGGGGGGAAGACTAGCTCCCTACGAGCAGTACTTC	CASSWGGRLAPYEQYF
TRBV7-9	TRBJ2-1	.	few	TGTGCCAGCAGCTTAGCGCATCGGGACAAGGAGTTCTTC	CASSLAHRDKEFF
TRBV5-6	TRBJ2-1	TRBD2	.	TGTGCCAGCAGCCCAATTAGCGGGAGCGCTTACAATGAGCAGTTCTTC	CASSPISGSAYNEQFF
TRBV5-1	TRBJ1-1	TRBD1	.	TGCGCCAGCAGGAAGGACAGGGAAGCTTTCTTT	CASRKDREAFF
TRBV18	TRBJ1-1	.	.	TGTGCCAGCTCACCAGCAGGGGTGGTCACTGAAGCTTTCTTT	CASSPAGVVTEAFF
TRBV7-3	TRBJ2-5	TRBD1	.	TGTGCCAGCTCCCAACAGGGGACAGGAGAGACCCAGTACTTC	CASSQQGTGETQYF
TRBV28	TRBJ1-2	TRBD1	.	TGTGCCAGCAGTTCAATAAGGGGGCGCGCGGATGGCTACACCTTC	CASSSIRGRADGYTF
TRBV5-1	TRBJ2-1	.	.	TGCGCCAGCAGCGGGGCCCAATATAGCTCCTACAATGAGCAGTTCTTC	CASSGAQYSSYNEQFF
TRBV28	TRBJ2-1	.	.	TGTGCCAGTTGTACAGGGTCTGAGCAGTTCTTC	CASCTGSEQFF
TRBV28	TRBJ1-5	.	.	TGTGCCAGCGGCGTGCAGGATCGCAGGCCCCAGCATTTT	CASGVQDRRPQHF
TRBV4-3	TRBJ1-3	TRBD1	once	TGCGCCAGCAGCCCGGACAGGGCTTCTGGAAACACCATATATTTT	CASSPDRASGNTIYF
TRBV28	TRBJ1-2	TRBD1	.	TGTGCCAGCAGCCGACAGGGTATCGGCTATGGCTACACCTTC	CASSRQGIGYGYTF
TRBV19	TRBJ1-2	.	.	TGTGCCAGTAGTATAGCCTCCGGGGGGGCAAGTGGCTACACCTTC	CASSIASGGASGYTF
TRBV7-2	TRBJ2-7	TRBD1	.	TGTGCCAGCAGCTTACAGGGGGATTCAGGCTACGAGCAGTACTTC	CASSLQGDSGYEQYF
TRBV7-3	TRBJ1-1	.	.	TGTGCCAGCAGAAGACAGGAGTACACTGAAGCTTTCTTT	CASRRQEYTEAFF
TRBV4-1	TRBJ2-2	TRBD2	.	TGCGCCAGCAGCCGGGGGACTACTCACACCGGGGAGCTGTTTTTT	CASSRGTTHTGELFF
TRBV2	TRBJ2-2	.	.	TGTGCCAGCAGCCTCCTAGCGCCTTCGAACACCGGGGAGCTGTTTTTT	CASSLLAPSNTGELFF
TRBV5-1	TRBJ2-1	TRBD2	.	TGCGCCAGCAGCTCCCATCCCGGGACTAGCGGGATGGGTGAGCAGTTCTTC	CASSSHPGTSGMGEQFF
TRBV19	TRBJ2-7	.	.	TGTGCCAGTAGCCTTACAAGGAGCCACGAGCAGTACTTC	CASSLTRSHEQYF
TRBV27	TRBJ2-7	TRBD2	.	TGTGCCAGCAGTCGACTAGCGCTCCTCTACGAGCAGTACTTC	CASSRLALLYEQYF
TRBV19	TRBJ1-1	TRBD1	.	TGTGCCAGTAGTATGGCCGGGACAGGGGCCACTGAAGCTTTCTTT	CASSMAGTGATEAFF
TRBV7-9	TRBJ1-1	.	.	TGTGCCAGCAGCTTAGTACCGGGGGTGGGCACTGAAGCTTTCTTT	CASSLVPGVGTEAFF
TRBV5-1	TRBJ2-5	.	.	TGCGCCAGCAGCTTTAATGGAGGGTTCGGGAAAGAGACCCAGTACTTC	CASSFNGGFGKETQYF
TRBV21-1	TRBJ1-3	.	.	TGTGCCAGCAGCAAAGCGGTATTGGCAGGAAACACCATATATTTT	CASSKAVLAGNTIYF
TRBV27	TRBJ1-2	.	.	TGTGCCAGCTCCCGGCAGGGATATGTCGATGGCTACACCTTC	CASSRQGYVDGYTF
TRBV11-3	TRBJ2-3	.	.	TGTGCCAGCAGCTTAGGGACAGCCCTTAGCACAGATACGCAGTATTTT	CASSLGTALSTDTQYF